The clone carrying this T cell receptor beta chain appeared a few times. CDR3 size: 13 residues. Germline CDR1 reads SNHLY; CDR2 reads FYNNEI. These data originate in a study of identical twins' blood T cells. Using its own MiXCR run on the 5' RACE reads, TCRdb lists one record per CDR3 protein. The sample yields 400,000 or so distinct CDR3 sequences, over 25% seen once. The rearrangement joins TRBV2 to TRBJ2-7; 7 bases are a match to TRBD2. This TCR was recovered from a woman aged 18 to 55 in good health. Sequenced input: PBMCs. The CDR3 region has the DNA TGTGCTCGGCGTCCTAGCGGAACATACGAGCAGTACTTC. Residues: CARRPSGTYEQYF.